This T cell receptor beta chain was retrieved from a study of blood T cell repertoires in COVID-19. Overall study: The United States, Italy and Spain provided the acute and convalescent COVID-19 samples. Nucleic acid was either cDNA or gDNA, and it came from T cells, B-cell-depleted T cells, or PBMCs.

Authors' processing steps: Counts of nucleated cells, estimated from reference gene primer amplification, were obtained. Sequencing was performed with immunoSEQ multiplex PCR; in TCRdb, only in-frame clones are kept and a portion is missing. V and J calls and clone size follow that table, whereas D and trimming were derived from the DNA. The table lists 200,000 to 250,000 clones, just under 90% of them singletons, with less than 3.5% in the top ten. Patients of the Seattle cohort, enrolled during active infection, were followed longitudinally. Trimming took 6 bases from V and 3 from J; bases not matched to a gene: 14. CDR3 length equals 17 residues. Germline V lookup: CDR1 SGHTA, CDR2 FQGNSA.

The V gene is TRBV7-2, the J gene TRBJ1-1; 9 bases match TRBD1. Material for sequencing was peripheral blood. The receptor's source is a man younger than 45 with COVID-19, enrolled during active disease. CDR3 amino acids: CASRSNRGPPRYTEAFF. CDR3 coding DNA: TGTGCCAGCAGGTCTAACAGGGGGCCCCCCAGGTACACTGAAGCTTTCTTT. Using reference TRBV7-2 and TRBJ1-1 for the parts outside the CDR3, the full variable domain is GAGVSQSPSNKVTEKGKDVELRCDPISGHTALYWYRQSLGQGLEFLIYFQGNSAPDKSGLPSDRFSAERTGGSVSTLTIQRTQQEDSAVYLCASRSNRGPPRYTEAFFGQGTRLTVV.